The source of this TCR beta chain is a study of T cell responses to AZD1222 COVID-19 vaccine. General study findings and limits: CD4 TCRs covered the whole spike, strongest at regions 160-218 and 743-854.

The data were produced by immunoSEQ multiplex PCR, yet TCRdb's version contains in-frame clones alone and is incomplete. The data hold approximately 120,000 clones, with 70% to 90% observed a single time. V lost 7 bases to trimming and J lost 4 bases, with 13 bases between them. Germline loops: CDR1 LNHDA, CDR2 SQIVND (reference sequence). The CDR3 is 13 residues long. About this clone: The antigen is not known.

The receptor was derived from an adult in good health. This rearrangement joins TRBV19 to TRBJ1-1, with unresolved D. Sequences were derived from peripheral blood, sampled on day 0 of AZD1222 vaccination. The DNA of the CDR3 is TGTGCCAGTACCCGACTCGAGCGCACTGAAGCTTTCTTT. It specifies CASTRLERTEAFF.